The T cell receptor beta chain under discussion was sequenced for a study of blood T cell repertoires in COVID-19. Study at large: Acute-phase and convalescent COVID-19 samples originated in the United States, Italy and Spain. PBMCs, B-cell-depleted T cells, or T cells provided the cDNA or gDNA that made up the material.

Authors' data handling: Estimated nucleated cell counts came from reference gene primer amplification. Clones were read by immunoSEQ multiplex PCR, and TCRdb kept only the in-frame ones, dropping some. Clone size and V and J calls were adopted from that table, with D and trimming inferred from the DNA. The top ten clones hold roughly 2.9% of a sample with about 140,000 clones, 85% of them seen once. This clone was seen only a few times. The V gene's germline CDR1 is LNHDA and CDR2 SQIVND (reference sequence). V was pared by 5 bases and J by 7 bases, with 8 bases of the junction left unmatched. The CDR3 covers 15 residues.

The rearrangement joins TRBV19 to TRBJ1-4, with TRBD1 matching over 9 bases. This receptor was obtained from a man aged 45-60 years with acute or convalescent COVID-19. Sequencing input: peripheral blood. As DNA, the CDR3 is TGTGCCAGTAGTCTCGGGACAGGGAATAGTGAAAAACTGTTTTTT. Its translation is CASSLGTGNSEKLFF.